This T cell receptor (beta chain) was observed in a study of shared clonotypes between healthy human individuals. Study observations and caveats: Several donors shared around 5.2% of their naive CD4 clonotypes.

Notes on this clone: Antigen: not known.

Each subset's genomic DNA was shared equally among a number of immunoSEQ plates. Produced via immunoSEQ multiplex PCR; TCRdb's table is partial and in-frame only. The top ten clones hold 0.3% to 0.45% of a sample with 2 million to 2.5 million clones, 85% to 95% of them seen once. CDR1 is SSHAT and CDR2 is FNYEAQ in the germline V gene (reference sequence). The V end lost 1 base, the J end lost 6 bases, and 16 bases lay between the germline ends. This CDR3 comprises 16 residues. This chain links TRBV7-7 with TRBJ2-1; a weak D match, TRBD2 (5 bases). The source is a man between 18 and 29 years old in good health. Some clones in this sample may be carry-over from other donors' samples. Sequencing was performed on naive CD4+ T cells from PBMCs. Documented subset: CD45RA+ positively selected. The CDR3 region is CASSLGLSGHINEQFF. CDR3 nucleotide sequence: TGTGCCAGCAGCTTAGGACTATCCGGGCACATCAATGAGCAGTTCTTC.